The 22 T cell receptor beta chains below were found in one sample sequenced in a study of graft-versus-host responses after intestinal transplantation. These receptors are not linked to any known antigen. Profiling relied on immunoSEQ multiplex PCR, and the TCRdb table lists in-frame clones only, not all of them. The sample comprises about 70,000 clones, around 90% of which are singletons, and roughly 4% rests with the top ten. The material sequenced was unstimulated CD8+ T cells sorted from spleen or lymph node cells, taken before transplant. The receptors here all came from a human donor who was the organ donor for an intestinal transplant.

The CDR3 coding sequence is TGCGCCAGCAGCCACCCACTGGAGAGCTCCTATAATTCACCCCTCCACTTT. Translation gives CASSHPLESSYNSPLHF. The chain links TRBV4-1 to TRBJ1-6; D is ambiguous. The length of the CDR3 is 17 residues. V was pared by 3 bases and J by 0 bases, with 12 bases between. The germline gives CDR1 MGHRA, CDR2 YSYEKL.

The DNA for the CDR3 is TGTGCCAGCAGCGACAGCTTTCACTATGGCTACACCTTC. It is translated as CASSDSFHYGYTF. The chain carries TRBV6-5 and TRBJ1-2, with D possibly TRBD1 on 5 matching bases. This CDR3 is built from 13 residues. Germline assignment: CDR1 MNHEY and CDR2 SVGAGI. With 6 bases removed from V and 3 bases from J, the gap between germline ends came to 11 bases.

The chain is built from TRBV9 and TRBJ2-3, with 12 bases identical to TRBD2. There are 14 residues in the CDR3. V lost 3 bases and J lost 6; bases outside the gene matches: 2. Germline CDR1 and CDR2: SGDLS and YYNGEE. CDR3 sequence reads: CASSASGGVDTQYF. The CDR3 nucleotides are TGTGCCAGCAGCGCTAGCGGGGGGGTCGATACGCAGTATTTT.

The J gene is TRBJ1-5, the V gene TRBV9; D not certain. V lost 0 bases and J lost 2, with 6 bases in between. Germline-derived CDR1 and CDR2 are SGDLS and YYNGEE. The length of the CDR3 is 14 residues. As DNA, the CDR3 is TGTGCCAGCAGCGTAGGACTGGGCAATCAGCCCCAGCATTTT. This translates into CASSVGLGNQPQHF.

V gene TRBV5-6 combines with J gene TRBJ2-1, with 8 bases aligning to TRBD2. This CDR3 contains 15 residues. J was trimmed by 2 bases and V by 1 base; bases with no gene match: 2. Germline V gives CDR1 SGHDT, CDR2 YYEEEE. The CDR3 loop is CASSLTGLAYNEQFF. The CDR3 nucleotides read TGTGCCAGCAGCTTGACGGGACTAGCCTACAATGAGCAGTTCTTC. Supplemented by reference TRBV5-6 and TRBJ2-1, the full variable domain reads DAGVTQSPTHLIKTRGQQVTLRCSPKSGHDTVSWYQQALGQGPQFIFQYYEEEERQRGNFPDRFSGHQFPNYSSELNVNALLLGDSALYLCASSLTGLAYNEQFFGPGTRLTVL.

V is TRBV5-1 and J is TRBJ2-1; 12 nucleotides line up with TRBD2. After removal of 3 bases from V and 6 bases from J, the junction contained 4 bases not matched to a gene. The CDR3 is 15 residues long. Germline V gene data show CDR1 as SGHRS and CDR2 as YFSETQ. CDR3 sequence reads: CASSSSGGVGNEQFF. The CDR3 DNA is TGCGCCAGCAGCTCTAGCGGGGGGGTGGGCAATGAGCAGTTCTTC.

This sequence joins TRBV5-6 and TRBJ1-1; D remains unclear. V was pared by 0 bases and J by 7 bases, with 10 bases between. CDR1 and CDR2 (germline): SGHDT, YYEEEE. CDR3 length: 13 residues. CDR3 sequence (DNA): TGTGCCAGCAGCTTGGCCGTCGCCGGTGAAGCTTTCTTT. Its translation: CASSLAVAGEAFF.

A single count supports this clone. The V gene is TRBV15, the J gene TRBJ2-1, with D perhaps TRBD2 (5 bases). The length of the CDR3 is 17 residues. V lost 4 bases and J lost 2, with 18 bases in between. Germline CDR1 is LNHNV and CDR2 is YYDKDF (reference sequence). The chain's CDR3 is CATSTSKRRDTYNEQFF. DNA for the CDR3: TGTGCCACCAGCACATCGAAGCGGAGAGACACCTACAATGAGCAGTTCTTC.

The V gene is TRBV28, the J gene TRBJ2-1, with D tentatively TRBD2 (5 bases). The germline V and J ends were trimmed by 6 bases and 0 bases, with 12 bases remaining between them. Germline V gene data show CDR1 as MDHEN and CDR2 as SYDVKM. The CDR3 length is 15 residues. The CDR3 reads CASRTIAISYNEQFF. The DNA for the CDR3 is TGTGCCAGCAGGACCATAGCGATCTCCTACAATGAGCAGTTCTTC.

This chain's CDR3 is CASSYPEVNTEAFF. The CDR3, as DNA: TGTGCCAGCAGTTACCCAGAGGTTAACACTGAAGCTTTCTTT. The chain recombines TRBV6-6 with TRBJ1-1; D is unclear. The CDR3 has 14 amino acids. From germline, CDR1 is MNHNY and CDR2 SVGAGI (reference sequence). The V end lost 2 bases, the J end lost 2 bases, and 9 bases lay between the germline ends.

The rearrangement joins TRBV7-2 to TRBJ1-2; 8 bases are a match to TRBD1. This CDR3 region has 17 residues. Trimming took 0 bases from V and 4 from J; bases not matched to a gene: 10. Germline values: CDR1 SGHTA, CDR2 FQGNSA. DNA of the CDR3: TGTGCCAGCAGCTTAGCTCCCCCGGGACAGGATCTCTATGGCTACACCTTC. Translating it yields CASSLAPPGQDLYGYTF. The full variable domain, its missing parts supplied by reference TRBV7-2 and TRBJ1-2, is GAGVSQSPSNKVTEKGKDVELRCDPISGHTALYWYRQSLGQGLEFLIYFQGNSAPDKSGLPSDRFSAERTGGSVSTLTIQRTQQEDSAVYLCASSLAPPGQDLYGYTFGSGTRLTVV.

The chain is built from TRBV2 and TRBJ2-7; 7 nucleotides align to TRBD1. J was trimmed by 3 bases and V by 7 bases; bases with no gene match: 3. Germline-derived CDR1 and CDR2 are SNHLY and FYNNEI. The CDR3 extends over 12 amino acids. CDR3 bases: TGTGCCAGCACCCACAGGGGCTACGAGCAGTACGTC. As protein: CASTHRGYEQYV.

The gene calls are TRBV28 and TRBJ1-5; D gene uncertain. The CDR3 loop spans 16 amino acids. V was trimmed by 4 bases and J by 1 base, leaving 14 bases between them. Germline-derived CDR1 and CDR2 are MDHEN and SYDVKM. CDR3 region: CASSYLTSGSNQPQHF. CDR3 in DNA: TGTGCCAGCAGTTATCTGACTAGTGGGAGCAATCAGCCCCAGCATTTT.

The CDR3 spells CASSLLNGNTEAFF. CDR3 sequence (DNA): TGTGCCAGCAGCTTGTTGAACGGGAACACTGAAGCTTTCTTT. The rearrangement links TRBV7-9 to TRBJ1-1; no clear D. Trimming pared 3 bases from V and 1 base from J, leaving 9 bases between. The CDR3 covers 14 residues. Germline CDR1 reads SEHNR; CDR2 reads FQNEAQ (reference sequence).

J is TRBJ2-2 and V is TRBV28, with D maybe TRBD2 (6 bases). The V gene lost 2 bases and the J gene lost 6 bases, with 7 bases spanning the gap. The CDR3 is 13 amino acids. Germline CDR1 MDHEN, CDR2 SYDVKM. The CDR3 DNA reads TGTGCCAGCAGTTTAGGAGGGGCCGGGGAGCTGTTTTTT. Protein sequence: CASSLGGAGELFF.

The CDR3 loop is CASSQSRGRPPPKNIQYF. DNA for the CDR3: TGCGCCAGCAGTCAATCGCGAGGGCGGCCTCCCCCTAAAAACATTCAGTACTTC. The V call is TRBV23-1, the J call TRBJ2-4, with a weak D call TRBD2 (5 bases). TRBV23-1 is an ORF, with its function uncertain. The length of the CDR3 is 18 residues. The V end was cut by 0 bases, the J end by 4 bases, with 19 bases between.

The chain couples TRBV6-1 to TRBJ1-1; 8 positions match TRBD1. The germline gives CDR1 MNHNS, CDR2 SASEGT. Trimming cost V 7 bases and J 2 bases; bases outside gene matches: 6. CDR3 length: 14 amino acids. The CDR3 DNA reads as TGTGCCAGCATTTGGACAGGGACAAACACTGAAGCTTTCTTT. Protein product: CASIWTGTNTEAFF.

The sample holds one count of this clone. The chain combines TRBV11-2 with TRBJ2-7, with 7 positions matching TRBD1. Germline V gene sequence: CDR1 SGHAT, CDR2 FQNNGV. The CDR3 has 14 residues. Trimming removed 2 bases from V and 2 bases from J; junction bases left unmatched: 3. CDR3 DNA sequence: TGTGCCAGCAGCTTATCAGGGGGTCCCTACGAGCAGTACGTC. Its protein is CASSLSGGPYEQYV.

The chain carries TRBV27 and TRBJ1-4; TRBD1 is a possible D gene (5 bases). The CDR3 length is 11 residues. V lost 10 bases and J 10 bases, leaving 13 bases between the germline ends. The germline gives CDR1 MNHEY, CDR2 SMNVEV (reference sequence). CDR3 sequence: CAIQRGGKLFF. The CDR3 nucleotides read TGTGCCATCCAACGGGGGGGAAAACTGTTTTTT. Full variable domain (remainder filled in from reference TRBV27 and TRBJ1-4): EAQVTQNPRYLITVTGKKLTVTCSQNMNHEYMSWYRQDPGLGLRQIYYSMNVEVTDKGDVPEGYKVSRKEKRNFPLILESPSPNQTSLYFCAIQRGGKLFFGSGTQLSVL.

This chain connects TRBV7-9 to TRBJ2-5; TRBD1 is a possible D gene (6 bases). V was cut by 4 bases and J by 2 bases, with 14 bases left in between. The CDR3 totals 15 residues. The germline gives CDR1 SEHNR, CDR2 FQNEAQ (reference sequence). CDR3 DNA sequence: TGTGCCAGCAGCTCACATTGGACAGAACAAGAGACCCAGTACTTC. As protein: CASSSHWTEQETQYF.

The V call is TRBV27, the J call TRBJ2-5; maybe TRBD1 (5 bases). This CDR3 has 14 amino acids. CDR1 and CDR2 (germline): MNHEY, SMNVEV (reference sequence). Between the trimmed V and J ends, which lost 4 bases and 1 base, there was a span of 10 bases. The CDR3 DNA follows: TGTGCCAGCAGTTCATACGACAGCCAAGAGACCCAGTACTTC. Amino acid sequence: CASSSYDSQETQYF.

The chain uses TRBV4-1 and TRBJ2-2; no firm D call. Looked up from germline, CDR1 is MGHRA and CDR2 is YSYEKL. The CDR3 runs 14 residues. V dropped 1 base and J dropped 4 bases, with 7 bases sitting between them. The CDR3 DNA sequence: TGCGCCAGCAGCCAAGGAGGTTTCACCGGGGAGCTGTTTTTT. As protein: CASSQGGFTGELFF.